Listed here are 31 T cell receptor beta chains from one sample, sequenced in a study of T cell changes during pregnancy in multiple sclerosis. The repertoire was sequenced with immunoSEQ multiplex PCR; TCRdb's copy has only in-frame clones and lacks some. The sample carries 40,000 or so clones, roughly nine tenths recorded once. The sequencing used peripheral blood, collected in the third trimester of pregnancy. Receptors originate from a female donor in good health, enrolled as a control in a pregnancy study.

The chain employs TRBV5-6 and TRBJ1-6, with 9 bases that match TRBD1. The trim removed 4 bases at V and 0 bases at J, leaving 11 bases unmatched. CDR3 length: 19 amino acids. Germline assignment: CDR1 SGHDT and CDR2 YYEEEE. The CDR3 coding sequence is TGTGCCAGCAGCCAAACAGGGGGCGCGGGGGGCTCCTATAATTCACCCCTCCACTTT. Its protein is CASSQTGGAGGSYNSPLHF.

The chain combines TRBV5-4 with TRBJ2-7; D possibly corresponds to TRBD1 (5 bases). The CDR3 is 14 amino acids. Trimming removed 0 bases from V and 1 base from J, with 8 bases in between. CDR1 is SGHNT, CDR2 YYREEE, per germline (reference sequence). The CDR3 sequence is CASSLAPGSYEQYF. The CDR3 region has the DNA TGTGCCAGCAGCTTGGCCCCAGGGTCCTACGAGCAGTACTTC.

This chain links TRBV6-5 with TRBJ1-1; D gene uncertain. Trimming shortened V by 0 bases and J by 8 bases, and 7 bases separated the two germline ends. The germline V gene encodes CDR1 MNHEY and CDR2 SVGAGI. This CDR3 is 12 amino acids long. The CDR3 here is CASSYSTSEAFF. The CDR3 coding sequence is TGTGCCAGCAGTTACTCGACTTCAGAAGCTTTCTTT.

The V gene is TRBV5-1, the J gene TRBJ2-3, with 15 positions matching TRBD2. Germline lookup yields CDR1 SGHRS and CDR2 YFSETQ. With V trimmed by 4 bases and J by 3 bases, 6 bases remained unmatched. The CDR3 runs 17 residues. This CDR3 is CASSIGTSGRWTDTQYF. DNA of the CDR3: TGCGCCAGCAGCATTGGGACTAGCGGGAGGTGGACAGATACGCAGTATTTT.

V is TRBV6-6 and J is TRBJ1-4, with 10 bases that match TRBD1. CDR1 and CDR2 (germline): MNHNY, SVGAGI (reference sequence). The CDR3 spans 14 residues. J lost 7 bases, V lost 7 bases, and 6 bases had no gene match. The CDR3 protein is CASTKGTGVEKLFF. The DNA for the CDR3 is TGTGCCAGCACTAAAGGGACAGGGGTTGAAAAACTGTTTTTT.

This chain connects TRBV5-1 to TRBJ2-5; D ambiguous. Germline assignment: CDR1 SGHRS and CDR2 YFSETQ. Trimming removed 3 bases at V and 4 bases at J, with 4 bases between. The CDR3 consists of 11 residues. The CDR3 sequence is CASSSRETQYF. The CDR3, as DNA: TGCGCCAGCAGCTCGAGAGAGACCCAGTACTTC.

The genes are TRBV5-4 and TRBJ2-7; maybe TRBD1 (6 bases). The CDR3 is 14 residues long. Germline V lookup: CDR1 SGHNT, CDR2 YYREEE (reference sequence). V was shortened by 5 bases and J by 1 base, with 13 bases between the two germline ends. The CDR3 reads CASSILQGSYEQYF. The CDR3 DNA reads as TGTGCCAGCAGTATTTTACAGGGTTCCTACGAGCAGTACTTC. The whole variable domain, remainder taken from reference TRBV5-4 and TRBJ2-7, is ETGVTQSPTHLIKTRGQQVTLRCSSQSGHNTVSWYQQALGQGPQFIFQYYREEENGRGNFPPRFSGLQFPNYSSELNVNALELDDSALYLCASSILQGSYEQYFGPGTRLTVT.

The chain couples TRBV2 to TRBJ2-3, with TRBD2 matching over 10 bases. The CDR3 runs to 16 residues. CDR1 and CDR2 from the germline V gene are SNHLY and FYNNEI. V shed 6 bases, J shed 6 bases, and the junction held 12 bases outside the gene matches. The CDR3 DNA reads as TGTGCCAGCAGCCCCATCCCTAGCGGGGGCGTTGATACGCAGTATTTT. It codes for CASSPIPSGGVDTQYF. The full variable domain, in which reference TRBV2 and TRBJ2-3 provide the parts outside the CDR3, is EPEVTQTPSHQVTQMGQEVILRCVPISNHLYFYWYRQILGQKVEFLVSFYNNEISEKSEIFDDQFSVERPDGSNFTLKIRSTKLEDSAMYFCASSPIPSGGVDTQYFGPGTRLTVL.

This CDR3 reads CASSITGSYEQYF. In nucleotides, the CDR3 is TGTGCCAGTAGTATAACGGGTTCCTACGAGCAGTACTTC. The rearrangement joins TRBV19 to TRBJ2-7; no clear D gene. Germline CDR1 and CDR2: LNHDA and SQIVND (reference sequence). V shed 2 bases and J shed 1 base, with 6 bases lying between them. The CDR3 runs to 13 residues. Supplemented by reference TRBV19 and TRBJ2-7, the full variable domain reads DGGITQSPKYLFRKEGQNVTLSCEQNLNHDAMYWYRQDPGQGLRLIYYSQIVNDFQKGDIAEGYSVSREKKESFPLTVTSAQKNPTAFYLCASSITGSYEQYFGPGTRLTVT.

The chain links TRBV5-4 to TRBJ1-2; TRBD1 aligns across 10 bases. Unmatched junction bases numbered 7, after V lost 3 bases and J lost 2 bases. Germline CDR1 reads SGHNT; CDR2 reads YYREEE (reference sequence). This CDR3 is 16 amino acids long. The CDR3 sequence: CASSSPGTGANYGYTF. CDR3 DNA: TGTGCCAGCAGCTCCCCCGGGACAGGGGCAAACTATGGCTACACCTTC.

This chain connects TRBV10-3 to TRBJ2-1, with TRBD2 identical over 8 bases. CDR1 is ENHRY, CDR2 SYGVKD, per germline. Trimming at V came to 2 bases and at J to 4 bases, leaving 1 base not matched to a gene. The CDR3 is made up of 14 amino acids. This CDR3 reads CAISEAGGYNEQFF. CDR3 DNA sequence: TGTGCCATCAGTGAGGCGGGAGGTTACAATGAGCAGTTCTTC.

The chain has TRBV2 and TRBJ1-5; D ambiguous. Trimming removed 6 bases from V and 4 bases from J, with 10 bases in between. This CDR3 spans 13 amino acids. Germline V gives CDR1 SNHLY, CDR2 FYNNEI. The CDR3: CASSQRDNQPQHF. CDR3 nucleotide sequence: TGTGCCAGCAGCCAACGGGATAATCAGCCCCAGCATTTT.

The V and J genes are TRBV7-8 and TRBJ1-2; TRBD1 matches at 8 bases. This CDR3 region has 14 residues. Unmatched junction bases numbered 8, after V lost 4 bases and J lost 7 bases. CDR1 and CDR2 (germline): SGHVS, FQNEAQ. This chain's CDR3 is CASSSRTGSSGYTF. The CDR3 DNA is TGTGCCAGCAGCTCTAGGACAGGGTCCAGTGGCTACACCTTC. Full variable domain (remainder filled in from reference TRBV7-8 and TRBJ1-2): GAGVSQSPRYKVAKRGQDVALRCDPISGHVSLFWYQQALGQGPEFLTYFQNEAQLDKSGLPSDRFFAERPEGSVSTLKIQRTQQEDSAVYLCASSSRTGSSGYTFGSGTRLTVV.

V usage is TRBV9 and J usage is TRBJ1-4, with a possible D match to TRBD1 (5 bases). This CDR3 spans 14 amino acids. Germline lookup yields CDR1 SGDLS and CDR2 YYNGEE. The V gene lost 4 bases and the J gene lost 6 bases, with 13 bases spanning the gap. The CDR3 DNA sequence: TGTGCCAGCAGCCGTTTAGGGGTGGATGAAAAACTGTTTTTT. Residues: CASSRLGVDEKLFF.

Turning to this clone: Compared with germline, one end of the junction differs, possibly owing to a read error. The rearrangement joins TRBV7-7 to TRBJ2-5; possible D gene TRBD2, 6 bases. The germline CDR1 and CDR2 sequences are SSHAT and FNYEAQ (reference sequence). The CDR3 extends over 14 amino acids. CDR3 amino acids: CASSPGLPGETQYF. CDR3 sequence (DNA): TGTGCTAGCAGCCCCGGACTACCCGGCGAGACCCAGTACTTC.

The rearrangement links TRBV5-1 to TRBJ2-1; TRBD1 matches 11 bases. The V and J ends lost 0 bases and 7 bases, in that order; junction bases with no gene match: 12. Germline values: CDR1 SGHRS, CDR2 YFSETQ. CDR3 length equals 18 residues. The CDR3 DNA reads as TGCGCCAGCAGCTTGGTCGGGACAGGGGGATCTTTTGGGAATGAGCAGTTCTTC. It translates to CASSLVGTGGSFGNEQFF.

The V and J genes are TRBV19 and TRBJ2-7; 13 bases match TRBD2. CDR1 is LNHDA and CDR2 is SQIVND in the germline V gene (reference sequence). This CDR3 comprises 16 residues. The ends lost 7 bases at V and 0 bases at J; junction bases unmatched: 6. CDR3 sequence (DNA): TGTGCCAGTAAAGGACTAGCGGGGGAGAGCTCCTACGAGCAGTACTTC. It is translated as CASKGLAGESSYEQYF.

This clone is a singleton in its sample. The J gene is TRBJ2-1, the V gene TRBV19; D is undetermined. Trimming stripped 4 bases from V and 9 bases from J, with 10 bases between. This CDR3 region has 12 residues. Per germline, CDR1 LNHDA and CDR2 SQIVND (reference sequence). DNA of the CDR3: TGTGCCAGTAGTACGATGGTCAGTGAGCAGTTCTTC. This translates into CASSTMVSEQFF.

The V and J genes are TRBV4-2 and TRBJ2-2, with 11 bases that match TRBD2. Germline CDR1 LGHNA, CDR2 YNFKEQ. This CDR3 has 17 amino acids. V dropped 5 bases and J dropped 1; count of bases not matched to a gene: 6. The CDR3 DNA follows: TGTGCCAGCAGCTATTTAGCGGGAGGGGTGAACACCGGGGAGCTGTTTTTT. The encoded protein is CASSYLAGGVNTGELFF.

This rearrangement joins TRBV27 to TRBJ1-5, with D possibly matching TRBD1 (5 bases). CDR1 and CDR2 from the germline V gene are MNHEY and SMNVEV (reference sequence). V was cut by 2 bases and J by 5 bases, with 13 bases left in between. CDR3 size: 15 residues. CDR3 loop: CASSLEGRQDQPQHF. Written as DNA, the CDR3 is TGTGCCAGCAGTTTAGAGGGGAGGCAGGATCAGCCCCAGCATTTT.

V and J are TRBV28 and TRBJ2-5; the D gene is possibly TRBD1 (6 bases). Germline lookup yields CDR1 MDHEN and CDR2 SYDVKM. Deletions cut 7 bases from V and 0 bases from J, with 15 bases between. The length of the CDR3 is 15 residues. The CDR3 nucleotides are TGTGCCAGCACCTCTGTCCAGGGGTACCAAGAGACCCAGTACTTC. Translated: CASTSVQGYQETQYF.

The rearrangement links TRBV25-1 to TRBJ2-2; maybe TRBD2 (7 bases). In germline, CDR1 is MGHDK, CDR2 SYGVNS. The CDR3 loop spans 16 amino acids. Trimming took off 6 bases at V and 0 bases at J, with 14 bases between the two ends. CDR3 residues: CASRPRGQPNTGELFF. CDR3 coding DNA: TGTGCCAGCAGACCGCGGGGGCAACCGAACACCGGGGAGCTGTTTTTT.

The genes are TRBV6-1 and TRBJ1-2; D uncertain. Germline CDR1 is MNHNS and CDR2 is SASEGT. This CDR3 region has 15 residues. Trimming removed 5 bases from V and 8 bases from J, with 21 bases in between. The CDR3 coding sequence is TGTGCCAGCAGTCCTTCGCCCGGGAACGTATACGGCTACACCTTC. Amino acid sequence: CASSPSPGNVYGYTF.

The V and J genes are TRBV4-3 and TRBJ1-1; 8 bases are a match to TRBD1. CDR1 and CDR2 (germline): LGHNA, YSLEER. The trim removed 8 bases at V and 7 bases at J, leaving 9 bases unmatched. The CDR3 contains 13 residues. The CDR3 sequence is CASRGQGKSEAFF. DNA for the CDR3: TGCGCCAGCCGAGGACAGGGTAAGAGTGAAGCTTTCTTT.

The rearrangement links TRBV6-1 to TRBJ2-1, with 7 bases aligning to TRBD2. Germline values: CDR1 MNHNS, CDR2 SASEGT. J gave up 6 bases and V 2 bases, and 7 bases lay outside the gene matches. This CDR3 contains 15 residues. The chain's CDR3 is CASSERSGGSNEQFF. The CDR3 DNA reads TGTGCCAGCAGTGAACGGTCGGGGGGATCCAATGAGCAGTTCTTC.

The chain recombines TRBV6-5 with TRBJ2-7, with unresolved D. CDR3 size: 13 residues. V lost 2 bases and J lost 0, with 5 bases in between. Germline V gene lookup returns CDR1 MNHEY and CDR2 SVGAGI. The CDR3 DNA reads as TGTGCCAGCAGTTACACTGGCTCCTACGAGCAGTACTTC. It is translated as CASSYTGSYEQYF.

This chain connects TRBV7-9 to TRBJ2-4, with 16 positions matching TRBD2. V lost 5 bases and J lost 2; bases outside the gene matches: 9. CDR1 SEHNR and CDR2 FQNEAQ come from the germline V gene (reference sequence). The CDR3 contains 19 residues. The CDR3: CASSPGTSGRAWTKNIQYF. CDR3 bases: TGTGCCAGCAGCCCCGGGACTAGCGGGAGGGCATGGACCAAAAACATTCAGTACTTC.

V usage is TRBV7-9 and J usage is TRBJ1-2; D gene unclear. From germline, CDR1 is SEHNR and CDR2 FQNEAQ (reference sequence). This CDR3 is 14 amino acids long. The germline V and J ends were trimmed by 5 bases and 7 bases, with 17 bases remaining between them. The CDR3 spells CASSLRREGGGYTF. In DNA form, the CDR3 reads TGTGCCAGCAGCCTACGGAGAGAGGGCGGTGGCTACACCTTC.

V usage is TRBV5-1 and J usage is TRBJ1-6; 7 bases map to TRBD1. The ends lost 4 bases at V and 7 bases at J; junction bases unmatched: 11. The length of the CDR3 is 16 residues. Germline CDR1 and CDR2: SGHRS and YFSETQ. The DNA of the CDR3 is TGCGCCAGCAGCCCGTCAAAGGGGGCGAAAAATTCACCCCTCCACTTT. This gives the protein CASSPSKGAKNSPLHF. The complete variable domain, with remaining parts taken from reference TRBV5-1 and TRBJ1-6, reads KAGVTQTPRYLIKTRGQQVTLSCSPISGHRSVSWYQQTPGQGLQFLFEYFSETQRNKGNFPGRFSGRQFSNSRSEMNVSTLELGDSALYLCASSPSKGAKNSPLHFGNGTRLTVT.

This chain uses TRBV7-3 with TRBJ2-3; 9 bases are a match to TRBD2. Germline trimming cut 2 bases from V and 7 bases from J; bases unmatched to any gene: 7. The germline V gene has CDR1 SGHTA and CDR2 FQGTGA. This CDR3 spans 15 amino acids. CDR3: CASSLLLAGTNTQYF. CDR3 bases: TGTGCCAGCAGCTTACTCCTAGCGGGGACAAATACGCAGTATTTT.

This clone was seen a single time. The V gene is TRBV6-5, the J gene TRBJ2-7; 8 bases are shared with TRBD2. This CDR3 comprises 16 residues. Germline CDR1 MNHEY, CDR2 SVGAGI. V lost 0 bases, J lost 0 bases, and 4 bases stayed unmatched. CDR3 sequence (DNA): TGTGCCAGCAGTTACTCGACTAGCGATAGCTCCTACGAGCAGTACTTC. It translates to CASSYSTSDSSYEQYF.